Reported below is one T cell receptor beta chain. It has no known antigen specificity. Per-base quality was not reported, and no clone a single base away is much larger than it. cDNA was synthesized by template-switch 5'RACE using a primer carrying a 10-nucleotide random unique molecular identifier by which each TCR transcript was tagged. Each sequencing run produced over 170 million TCR-beta sequences covering 15-18 subjects. The RNeasy kit was used for extraction of total RNA. The KAPA Real-time Library Amplification kit was used to amplify TCR-beta VDJ regions with primers for the TCR constant region and the 5'RACE anchor. Sample indexes and Illumina adaptors were added in a first PCR, and a second PCR then increased library yield. After purification with Ampure beads, the TCR product of roughly 650 bp was size-selected on a 2% E-gel SizeSelection system. Before pooling, libraries had their quality checked on a Bioanalyzer, their concentration measured with Qubit, and their quantity determined with the Kapa Library Quantification kit. Paired-end 2 x 150 bp sequencing of the libraries was performed on an Illumina HiSeq 2500. To increase sequence diversity, about 25-31% phiX was spiked into each library pool. Concerning the study's data processing: The UMI-based MiGEC pipeline processed quality-filtered reads and removed over 80% of raw TCR sequences during error correction. IMGT germline references were used for alignment of VDJ genes, and clonotypes were defined by a unique CDR3 amino acid sequence together with V-J genes. Clonal expansion, Shannon diversity and CDR3 relatedness (CalcPairwiseDistances, ClusterSamples) were evaluated with VDJtools, and phylogenetic trees were built with CLCbio workbench. Clones with at least 8 unique UMIs were defined as expanded, with this threshold being based on coefficient-of-variation modelling across technical triplicates. The raw public data were reprocessed by TCRdb itself: fastp quality trimming at Q25, MiXCR clonotype calling, in-frame beta chains only. Rows matching on CDR3 protein sequence are summarized as one entry with the most common DNA and genes. For this entry, the V and J calls and clone size follow TCRdb and not the study's own pipeline. This sample comprises 30,000 or so distinct CDR3 sequences, roughly 12% of them detected only once. The leading ten clones occupy 7.8% of the sample.

Blood bank volunteers in Maryland, USA served as the healthy controls. For unsorted PBMC libraries, 2 million PBMCs were used after storage in RNAlater at -80 degrees C until RNA extraction. Peripheral blood was subjected to Ficoll-Hypaque density gradient centrifugation to isolate PBMCs, which were then cryopreserved in liquid nitrogen. Including cysteine and phenylalanine, the CDR3 has 17 amino acids. Kept here is only the CDR3 DNA, which spans 51 bases and is read in frame from base 1. CDR1 and CDR2 (KGHSH, LQKENI) derive from the germline V gene. Germline trimming: 2 bases from V, 6 bases from J; junction bases outside gene matches: 8. The data stem from a study of neurological immune-mediated disorders (dated by TCRdb to about 2019). Broadly, across the study: Peripheral blood TCR-beta repertoires from HTLV-I-associated myelopathy (HAM/TSP) patients, multiple sclerosis patients and healthy controls were compared by UMI-based sequencing. The roughly 100 TCR-beta libraries covered PBMC samples along with longitudinal samples, technical triplicates, and paired sorted CD4+ and CD8+ T-cell subsets. The cohort included 60 to 70 subjects: about 15 with HAM/TSP, some 34 with multiple sclerosis, and approximately 20 healthy controls.

Results and caveats for the whole study, not just this receptor: No identical CDR3 amino acid sequences were found to be shared among expanded clones across subjects, suggesting that TCR-beta repertoires were private in all groups. TCR clonal expansion was greatest in HAM/TSP patients and smallest in MS patients, who ranked below even healthy controls.

What was sequenced was PBMCs. The chain is assembled from TRBV18 and TRBJ2-1, and 12 junction bases match TRBD1. The receptor's source is a man aged 55-75 years in good health. The CDR3 region reads CASSPFAGTGGSNEQFF. The DNA is as follows: TGTGCCAGCTCACCATTTGCTGGGACAGGGGGCTCCAATGAGCAGTTCTTC.